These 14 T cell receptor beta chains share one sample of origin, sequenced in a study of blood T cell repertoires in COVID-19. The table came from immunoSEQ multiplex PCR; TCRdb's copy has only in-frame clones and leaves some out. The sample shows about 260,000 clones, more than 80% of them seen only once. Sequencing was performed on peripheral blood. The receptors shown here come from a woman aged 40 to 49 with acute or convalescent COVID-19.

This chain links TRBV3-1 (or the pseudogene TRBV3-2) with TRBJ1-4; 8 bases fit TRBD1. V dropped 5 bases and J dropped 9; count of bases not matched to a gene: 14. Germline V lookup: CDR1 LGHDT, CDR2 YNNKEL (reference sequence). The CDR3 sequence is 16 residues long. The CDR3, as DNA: TGTGCCAGCAGCGATGGGTCCCTTAACAGGGGGAAAAAACTGTTTTTT. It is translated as CASSDGSLNRGKKLFF.

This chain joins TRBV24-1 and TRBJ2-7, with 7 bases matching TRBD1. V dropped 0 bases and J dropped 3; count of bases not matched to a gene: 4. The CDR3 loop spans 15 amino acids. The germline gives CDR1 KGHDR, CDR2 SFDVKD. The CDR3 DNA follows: TGTGCCACCAGTGATTTGGGACAGGTCTACTACGAGCAGTACGTC. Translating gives CATSDLGQVYYEQYV.

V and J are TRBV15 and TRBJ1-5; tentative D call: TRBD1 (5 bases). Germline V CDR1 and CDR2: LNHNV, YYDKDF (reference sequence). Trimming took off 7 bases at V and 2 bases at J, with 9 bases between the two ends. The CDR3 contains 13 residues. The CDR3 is CATTGEGNQPQHF. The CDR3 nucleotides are TGTGCCACCACGGGGGAGGGCAATCAGCCCCAGCATTTT.

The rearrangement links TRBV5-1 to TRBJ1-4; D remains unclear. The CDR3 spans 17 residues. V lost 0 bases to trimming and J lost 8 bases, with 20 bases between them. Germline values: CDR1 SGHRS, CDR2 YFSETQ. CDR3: CASSLVGAEPSGEKLFF. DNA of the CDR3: TGCGCCAGCAGCTTGGTAGGCGCAGAACCGTCGGGAGAAAAACTGTTTTTT.

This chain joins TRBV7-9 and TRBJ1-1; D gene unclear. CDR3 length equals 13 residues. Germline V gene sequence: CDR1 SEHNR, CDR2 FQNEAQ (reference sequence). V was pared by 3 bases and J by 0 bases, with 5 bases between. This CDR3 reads CASSFEMNTEAFF. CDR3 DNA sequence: TGTGCCAGCAGCTTCGAGATGAACACTGAAGCTTTCTTT.

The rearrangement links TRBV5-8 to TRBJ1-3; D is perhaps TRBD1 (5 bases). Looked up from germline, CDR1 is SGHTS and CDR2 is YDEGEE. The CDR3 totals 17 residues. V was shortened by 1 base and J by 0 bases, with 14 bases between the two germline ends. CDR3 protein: CASSLWGGPTSGNTIYF. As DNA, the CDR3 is TGTGCCAGCAGCTTGTGGGGGGGTCCCACCTCTGGAAACACCATATATTTT.

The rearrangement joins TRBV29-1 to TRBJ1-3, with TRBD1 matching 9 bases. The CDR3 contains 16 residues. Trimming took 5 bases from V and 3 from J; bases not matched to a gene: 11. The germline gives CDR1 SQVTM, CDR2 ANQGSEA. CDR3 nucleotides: TGCAGCGTTACCGGGTTGGACAGGGGTAATGGAAACACCATATATTTT. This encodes CSVTGLDRGNGNTIYF.

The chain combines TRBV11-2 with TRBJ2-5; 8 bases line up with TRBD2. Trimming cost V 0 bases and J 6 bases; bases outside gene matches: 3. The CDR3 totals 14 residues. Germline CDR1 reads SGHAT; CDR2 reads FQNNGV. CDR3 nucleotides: TGTGCCAGCAGCTTAGAGGGACTAGGCAAGACCCAGTACTTC. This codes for CASSLEGLGKTQYF.

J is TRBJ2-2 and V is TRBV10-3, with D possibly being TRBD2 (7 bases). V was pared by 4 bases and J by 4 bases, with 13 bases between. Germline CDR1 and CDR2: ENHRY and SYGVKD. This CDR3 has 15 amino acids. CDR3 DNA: TGTGCCATCAGTGGATGGAGGGGGGGCACCGGGGAGCTGTTTTTT. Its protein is CAISGWRGGTGELFF.

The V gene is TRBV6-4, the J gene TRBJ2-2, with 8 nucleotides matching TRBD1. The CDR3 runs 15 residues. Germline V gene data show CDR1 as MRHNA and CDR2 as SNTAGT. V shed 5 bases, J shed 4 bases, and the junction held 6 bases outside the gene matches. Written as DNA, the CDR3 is TGTGCCAGCAGTTTCGACAGGGGAGGCACCGGGGAGCTGTTTTTT. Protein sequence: CASSFDRGGTGELFF.

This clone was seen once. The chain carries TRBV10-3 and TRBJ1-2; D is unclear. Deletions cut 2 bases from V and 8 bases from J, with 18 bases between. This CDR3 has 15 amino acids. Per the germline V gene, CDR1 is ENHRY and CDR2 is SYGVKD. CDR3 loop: CAISERGEGSGGYTF. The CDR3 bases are TGTGCCATCAGTGAGCGTGGTGAAGGAAGCGGAGGCTACACCTTC.

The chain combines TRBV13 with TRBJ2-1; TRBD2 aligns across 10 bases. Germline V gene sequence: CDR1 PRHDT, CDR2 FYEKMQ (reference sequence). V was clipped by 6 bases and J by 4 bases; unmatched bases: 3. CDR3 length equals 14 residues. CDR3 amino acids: CASRRTSGYNEQFF. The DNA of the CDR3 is TGTGCCAGCAGACGGACTAGCGGTTACAATGAGCAGTTCTTC. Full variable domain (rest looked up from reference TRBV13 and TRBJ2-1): AAGVIQSPRHLIKEKRETATLKCYPIPRHDTVYWYQQGPGQDPQFLISFYEKMQSDKGSIPDRFSAQQFSDYHSELNMSSLELGDSALYFCASRRTSGYNEQFFGPGTRLTVL.

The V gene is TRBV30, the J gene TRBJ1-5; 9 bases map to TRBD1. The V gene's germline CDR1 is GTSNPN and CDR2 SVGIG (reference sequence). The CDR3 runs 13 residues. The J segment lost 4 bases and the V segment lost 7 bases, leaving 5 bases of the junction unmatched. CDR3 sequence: CALTGGYNQPQHF. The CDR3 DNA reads TGTGCCTTGACAGGGGGTTATAATCAGCCCCAGCATTTT.

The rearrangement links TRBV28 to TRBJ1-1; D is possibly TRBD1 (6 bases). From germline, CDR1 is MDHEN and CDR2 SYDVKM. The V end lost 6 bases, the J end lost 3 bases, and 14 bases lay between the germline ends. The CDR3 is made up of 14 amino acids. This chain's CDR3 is CASSPGGADTEAFF. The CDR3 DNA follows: TGTGCCAGCAGCCCGGGGGGCGCGGACACTGAAGCTTTCTTT. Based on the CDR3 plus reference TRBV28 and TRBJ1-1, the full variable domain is DVKVTQSSRYLVKRTGEKVFLECVQDMDHENMFWYRQDPGLGLRLIYFSYDVKMKEKGDIPEGYSVSREKKERFSLILESASTNQTSMYLCASSPGGADTEAFFGQGTRLTVV.